This TCR beta chain stems from a study of blood T cell repertoires in COVID-19. Study information: Collection of acute and convalescent COVID-19 samples took place in the United States, Italy and Spain.

Germline V gene sequence: CDR1 SGHTA, CDR2 FQGTGA. The CDR3 runs to 17 residues. Trimming cost V 1 base and J 1 base; bases outside gene matches: 3. Some clones are missing from TCRdb's copy, which holds only in-frame ones; the method was immunoSEQ multiplex PCR. The sample records over 200,000 clones, roughly nine tenths being singletons. Study members were between roughly 18 and 90 years old and lived in approximately 25 US regions. V gene TRBV7-3 combines with J gene TRBJ2-3; 12 positions agree with TRBD2. The sample was PBMCs or T cells enriched from blood (not recorded which). This clonotype originated in a human donor in a cohort exposed to, infected with or recovered from COVID-19 (not recorded which). The donor label of this sample is uncertain. CDR3 in DNA: TGTGCCAGCAGCTTAAGCCCTAGCGGGGGGGGCACAGATACGCAGTATTTT. Its protein is CASSLSPSGGGTDTQYF.